Given below is one T cell receptor (beta chain) in context. The germline CDR1 and CDR2 sequences are MNHNS and SASEGT. With 1 base removed from V and 1 base from J, the gap between germline ends came to 4 bases. The CDR3 runs to 13 residues. This sample is drawn from a study of blood T cell repertoires in COVID-19. Across the study: Samples came from the United States, Italy and Spain, spanning acute and convalescent COVID-19.

Study members were between about 18 and 100 years old and lived in some 26 US regions. Donors of Cohort 3 who recovered were those that had two negative PCRs, clearance, or symptom resolution. This table comes from immunoSEQ multiplex PCR, and its TCRdb copy is limited to in-frame clones, with some not included. This table holds about 250,000 clones, around 84% found once. The TCR originated in a man younger than 35 who had recovered from COVID-19. The sample taken for sequencing was PBMCs or T cells enriched from blood (not recorded which). This chain connects TRBV6-1 to TRBJ1-2; unclear D gene. The CDR3 sequence: CASSEDSNYGYTF. DNA of the CDR3: TGTGCCAGCAGTGAAGACAGTAACTATGGCTACACCTTC.